This T cell receptor beta chain was observed in a study of identical twins (dated by TCRdb to 2016 to 2017). Turning to the overall study: To test whether fetal clonotypes persist, the study used deep sequencing on TCR alpha and beta repertoires from monozygotic twins, unrelated adults of various ages, and cord blood. To rule out contamination, the twin experiments were replicated at different times with different library preparation protocols. Summary of the overall study and its limitations: Because the same donors could not be followed over many years, conclusions were based on cross-sectional statistical analysis. Zero-insertion analyses could be partly confounded by invariant T cells such as MAIT and iNKT, although diverse VJ usage argued against such confounding for most clonotypes. Compared with coincidental sharing between unrelated individuals, out-of-frame TCR alpha sequences shared between twins showed an excess of sequences with low generation probability. In beta out-of-frame sequences, excess twin sharing was weaker, because having fewer shared sequences lowered the signal-to-noise ratio. Fewer insertions were carried by abundant cord blood beta clonotypes; a weaker similar trend was observed in young adult naive repertoires, while no such trend was observed in memory repertoires. In monozygotic twins, recombination models systematically underestimated out-of-frame TCR alpha sharing, but the models matched the sharing seen between unrelated individuals.

The library was obtained by 5' RACE. The sequencer listed for this sample is Illumina HiSeq 2000. Template switching added a universal primer binding site, and the final cDNA carried a unique molecular identifier that allowed TCR cDNA molecules to be counted accurately. Specific primers in the conserved constant-segment region were used to synthesize first-strand cDNA for the TCR alpha and beta chains. Each cDNA library was double barcoded, with a SMART-Mk sample barcode plus Illumina barcodes, to control for contamination. TruSeq adapter sequences and Illumina sample barcodes were added in two successive PCR steps. TCR alpha and beta cDNA libraries were sequenced on the Illumina HiSeq platform with custom primers. The authors processed their data as follows. MiGEC was used to process raw reads and extract unique molecular identifiers, and MiXCR was used to find CDR3 positions. Recombination models were inferred per individual with the repgenHMM and IGoR tools using an EM algorithm. Shared clonotypes were analyzed with the tcR package in R, and sharing was normalized by the product of cloneset sizes. To study raw recombination free of thymic and clonal selection effects, out-of-frame nonproductive sequences were analyzed. In TCRdb, the public reads were trimmed at Q25 with fastp and aligned with MiXCR, with productive beta chains retained. Identical CDR3 proteins give one entry, which carries the most common genes and DNA. It is TCRdb's table, rather than the study itself, that gives the V and J calls and clone size. For this sample there are roughly 250,000 distinct CDR3 sequences; 7% to 8.5% appear just once. The ten largest clones represent under 6.5% of the sample.

All donors were healthy Caucasians. The twin cohort consisted of three pairs of female monozygotic twins, all aged about 18 to 30 years. CD4+ and CD8+ T cell populations were isolated with positive isolation kits from Invitrogen. For CDR1 and CDR2, the germline V gene lists SGHRS and YFSETQ. The CDR3, cysteine through phenylalanine, is 16 amino acids long. Here the CDR3 DNA is all that survives: 48 bases in frame from base 1. V loses 4 bases, J loses 8 bases, and the germline ends lie 22 bases apart. As concerns this clonotype: Its recognized antigen is unknown. Base qualities are not at hand, and no much larger clone is one base apart.

This sample was also put to use in a study of yellow fever vaccine responses in identical twins. Per the second study: The authors reported that the T cell response to vaccination in identical twins appeared partly convergent and partly personalized. The study precisely tracked vaccine-responding T cell clones in identical twins.

The sequence was obtained from a woman aged 18-29 years in good health. The chain links TRBV5-1 with TRBJ2-1, with the D gene uncertain. Sequencing input: CD8+ T cells sorted from blood. The CDR3 here reads CASSGRGPLLNDEQFF. The DNA is TGCGCCAGCAGCGGTCGTGGTCCGCTCCTAAACGATGAGCAGTTCTTC. The variable domain in full, with residues beyond the CDR3 obtained from the reference TRBV5-1 and TRBJ2-1 genes, is KAGVTQTPRYLIKTRGQQVTLSCSPISGHRSVSWYQQTPGQGLQFLFEYFSETQRNKGNFPGRFSGRQFSNSRSEMNVSTLELGDSALYLCASSGRGPLLNDEQFFGPGTRLTVL.